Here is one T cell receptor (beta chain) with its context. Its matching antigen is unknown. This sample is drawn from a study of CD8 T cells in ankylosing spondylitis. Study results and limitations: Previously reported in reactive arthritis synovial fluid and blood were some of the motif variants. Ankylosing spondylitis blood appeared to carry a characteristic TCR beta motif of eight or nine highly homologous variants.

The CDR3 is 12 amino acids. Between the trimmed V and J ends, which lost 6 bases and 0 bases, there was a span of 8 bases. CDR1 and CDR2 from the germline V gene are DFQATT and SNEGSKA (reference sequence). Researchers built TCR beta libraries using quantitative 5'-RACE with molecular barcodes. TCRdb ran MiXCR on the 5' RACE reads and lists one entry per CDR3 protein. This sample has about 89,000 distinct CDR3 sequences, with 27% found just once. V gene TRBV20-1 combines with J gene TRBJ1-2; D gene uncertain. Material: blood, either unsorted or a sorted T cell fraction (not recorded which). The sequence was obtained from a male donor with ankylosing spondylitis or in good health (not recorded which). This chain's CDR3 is CSAKPPNYGYTF. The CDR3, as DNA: TGCAGTGCCAAACCACCTAACTATGGCTACACCTTC.